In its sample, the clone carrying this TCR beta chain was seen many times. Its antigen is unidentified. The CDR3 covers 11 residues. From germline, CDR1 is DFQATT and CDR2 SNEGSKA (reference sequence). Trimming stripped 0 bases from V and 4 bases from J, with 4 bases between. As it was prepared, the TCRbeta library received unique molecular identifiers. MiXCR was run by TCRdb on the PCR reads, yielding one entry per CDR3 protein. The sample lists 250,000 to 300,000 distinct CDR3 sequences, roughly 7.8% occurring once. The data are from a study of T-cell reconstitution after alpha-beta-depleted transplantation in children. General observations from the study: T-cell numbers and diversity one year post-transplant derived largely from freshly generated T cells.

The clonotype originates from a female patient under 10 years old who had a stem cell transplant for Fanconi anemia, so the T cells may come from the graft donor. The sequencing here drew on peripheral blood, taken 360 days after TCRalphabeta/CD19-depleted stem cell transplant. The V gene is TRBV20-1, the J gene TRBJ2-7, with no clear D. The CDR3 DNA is TGCAGTGCTAGAGATCAATACGAGCAGTACTTC. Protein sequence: CSARDQYEQYF.